Listed below are T cell receptor beta chains from one sample, sequenced in a study of tumor and adjacent non-tumor tissue in lung cancer. TCRdb re-called the multiplex PCR reads through MiXCR, storing one row per CDR3 protein. This table holds 77,000 or so distinct CDR3 sequences, 76% found once. Input material: distant non-tumor lung tissue. The receptor set was obtained from a man aged 65 to 85 with non-small cell lung cancer. The CDR3 runs from the conserved cysteine through the conserved F or W. The D gene is left open where the match is weak. Some rows mark clone size as missing; the rest say once, few, many or name a class of expanded clone.

j_call clone_size d_call v_call cdr3_nt cdr3_aa
TRBJ1-5 . . TRBV5-6 TGCGCCAGGAGCTTGTCCGGGGTGTTGGTCGGGTCGCCCCAGCATTTT CARSLSGVLVGSPQHF
TRBJ2-3 . . TRBV6-2/TRBV6-3 TGTGCCAGCTTTTCCTTACGGGAAAGGGGTCCAGATACGCAGTATTTT CASFSLRERGPDTQYF
TRBJ2-3 . . TRBV11-2 TGTGCCAGCAGCCTCTCGGATACGCAGTATTTT CASSLSDTQYF
TRBJ2-3 . . TRBV5-1 TGCGCCAGTGCCAAAGAGGATAGGCAGTATTTT CASAKEDRQYF
TRBJ2-7 . . TRBV13 TGTGTCAGCAGCCGCTATATGCGGGACGGTTCCTACGAGCAGTACTTC CVSSRYMRDGSYEQYF
TRBJ2-7 . . TRBV6-5 TGTGCCAGCAGTAGTTCCGGGACTGGTTCATTCTACGAGCAGTACTTC CASSSSGTGSFYEQYF
TRBJ1-6 many TRBD1 TRBV11-2 TGTGCCAGCAGCGAATGGGACAGGGCCCCTCCTAGTTCACCCCTCCACTTT CASSEWDRAPPSSPLHF
TRBJ2-3 . . TRBV15 TGTGCCACCAGCAGGGCGAGCCGGAGTTACCCTACCACAGATACGCAGTATTTT CATSRASRSYPTTDTQYF
TRBJ1-2 . . TRBV7-9 TGTGCCAGCAACTTAGTGGCGGTCGGATTTTTTGGCTACACCTTC CASNLVAVGFFGYTF
TRBJ2-6 . TRBD1 TRBV11-3 TGTGCCAACGATGAGGGACAGAGGAAGTCTGGGGCCAACGTCCTGACTTTC CANDEGQRKSGANVLTF
TRBJ1-2 . . TRBV5-4 TGTGCCGAGAACCGCCGGGGCAGGGTTGGCTACATCTTC CAENRRGRVGYIF
TRBJ1-4 . . TRBV10-3 TGTGCCATAAGCGACAGGACAACTAATGAACAACTGTTTTTT CAISDRTTNEQLFF
TRBJ2-7 . . TRBV4-2 TGTGCCAGCAGCCAAGTACAGGGTCTTTACGAGCACTACTTC CASSQVQGLYEHYF
TRBJ2-5 . TRBD2 TRBV6-7 TGTGCCAGCAGTTACTTGTATTTGACTAGCGGGAGTCGTCGGTCGAAGGAGACCCAGTACTTC CASSYLYLTSGSRRSKETQYF
TRBJ1-2 . TRBD1 TRBV6-1 TGTACCAGCAGTCGAGGGACAGGGAATGGCTACACCTTC CTSSRGTGNGYTF
TRBJ2-6 . . TRBV6-2/TRBV6-3 TGTGCCAACAGCCGCCCATTTAATTCTGGGACCAACGTCCTGACTTTC CANSRPFNSGTNVLTF
TRBJ2-1 . TRBD1 TRBV11-3 TGTACCAGAAGTAACATACTAGGGACAGAACACAATGAGCAGTTCTTC CTRSNILGTEHNEQFF
TRBJ2-5 . TRBD2 TRBV11-3 TGTACCAACAGCTTAGGTGTGGGGAGACTAGCGGAGACCCAGTACTTC CTNSLGVGRLAETQYF
TRBJ2-7 . TRBD2 TRBV6-2/TRBV6-3 TGTGCCAGCATCCGGGAGGGACTATACTCCTACGAGAAGTACTTC CASIREGLYSYEKYF
TRBJ2-2 . . TRBV5-6 TGTGCCAGCAGCTTTGGAACCAGGAACTCAGGCGGAGAGCTGTTTTTT CASSFGTRNSGGELFF
TRBJ2-5 few TRBD1 TRBV5-1 TGCGCCAGCAGCTTGGGGGGACAGGTCCAAGAGACCCAGTACTTC CASSLGGQVQETQYF
TRBJ2-3 . . TRBV11-2 TGCGCCAGCAGCTTACAGAGGTTCTCAGATACGCAGTATTTT CASSLQRFSDTQYF
TRBJ1-4 . . TRBV7-9 TGTGCCAGCAGCTTAGGGCGGGAGAATGAAAAACTGTTTTTT CASSLGRENEKLFF
TRBJ2-3 . . TRBV12-3/TRBV12-4 TGTACCAGCAGTCCCACTGGCCAGCCCCAGTATTTT CTSSPTGQPQYF
TRBJ2-1 . TRBD1 TRBV4-2 TGTGCCAGCAGGCAAAAGACAGGGGGCGCATACAATAAGCAGTGCTTC CASRQKTGGAYNKQCF
TRBJ2-1 . TRBD2 TRBV4-1 TGCGCCAGCAGCATGAAACCACCCAGCGGGGTTCCTATTAACAATGAGCAGTTCTTC CASSMKPPSGVPINNEQFF
TRBJ2-1 . . TRBV11-3 TGTGCCAGCAGCTTAGGAGACAGTCCCATCGGACATTTCTTC CASSLGDSPIGHFF
TRBJ1-1 . TRBD1 TRBV6-5 TGTGCCAGCAGTTTAAATACAGGGGGAGACACTGAAGCTTTCTTT CASSLNTGGDTEAFF
TRBJ1-1 . . TRBV6-5 TGTGCCAGAAGCCCCCGGAGGCCGAAAAATGAAGCTTTCTTT CARSPRRPKNEAFF
TRBJ2-4 once TRBD1 TRBV5-6 TGTGCCAGCAGTGCTACCGGGACAGGGGTCGCTGGAAACAGTCAGTACTTC CASSATGTGVAGNSQYF
TRBJ1-1 . . TRBV4-1 TGCGCCAGCAGCCAAGATTGGACAGAAGTTGAAGCTCTCTTT CASSQDWTEVEALF
TRBJ1-5 . . TRBV29-1 TGCAGTGTCGCTGGGACATCTAGCACAGATACGCAGCATTTT CSVAGTSSTDTQHF
TRBJ2-5 . TRBD2 TRBV6-2/TRBV6-3 TGTGCCAGCAGTTCCGGACTAGCGGGAGATTTGGAGACTCACTACTTC CASSSGLAGDLETHYF
TRBJ1-1 . TRBD1 TRBV11-1 TGTGCCATCAGCGCCGACAGGGTCACTGAAGCTTTCTTT CAISADRVTEAFF
TRBJ2-3 . . TRBV6-5 TGTGCCAGCAGTTACTGGGGCGGCTTCACAGATACGCAGTACTTT CASSYWGGFTDTQYF
TRBJ1-4 . . TRBV3-1 TGTGCCGGCAGCCAAGACGAGGCAACTAATGAAAAACTGTTTTTT CAGSQDEATNEKLFF
TRBJ2-7 once . TRBV10-3 TGTACCATCAGTGAGAAGATGGGAGGCTACGAGCGGTACTTC CTISEKMGGYERYF
TRBJ2-3 once . TRBV5-4 TGTGCGATCAGCTTGACGGGACGAGAAGATACGCACTATTTT CAISLTGREDTHYF
TRBJ2-5 . . TRBV29-1 TGCATCGTGGACGACAAGTTCCAAGAGACCCAATACTTC CIVDDKFQETQYF
TRBJ2-1 . . TRBV4-3 TGCGCCAGCAGTCAAGATTATGGGGTGAATGAGCAGTTCTTC CASSQDYGVNEQFF
TRBJ1-2 . TRBD1 TRBV5-4 TGTGCCAGCAGCGGGGAAAACAGGGGTGAATGCTACACCTTC CASSGENRGECYTF
TRBJ1-5 . TRBD1 TRBV12-3/TRBV12-4 TGTGCCGGCAGTGACAGGGTTCAGCCCCAGCATTTT CAGSDRVQPQHF
TRBJ2-5 . TRBD2 TRBV4-3 TGCGCCAGCAGCGAAGAATTGGGGGGGTATGGCCAAGAGACCCAGTACTTC CASSEELGGYGQETQYF
TRBJ2-1 . TRBD2 TRBV20-1 TGCATTGCTAGGGGGACTAGCGGGAGAATGGAAAATGAGCAATTCTTC CIARGTSGRMENEQFF
TRBJ2-1 . TRBD2 TRBV20-1 TGCAGTGCTGGGGGAGGGGAAGGGAGACGTTCCTACAATGAGCAGTTCTTC CSAGGGEGRRSYNEQFF